Each of the 16 T cell receptor beta chains below was sequenced from the same sample in a study of T cells in narcolepsy. The assay was immunoSEQ multiplex PCR, and TCRdb's table has in-frame clones only and misses some. The data hold around 31,000 clones, with around 83% observed a single time. The material sequenced was CD45RA- memory CD4+ T cells from PBMCs. All receptors derive from a human donor with narcolepsy.

The J gene is TRBJ2-7, the V gene TRBV6-5; possible D gene TRBD1, 5 bases. Looked up from germline, CDR1 is MNHEY and CDR2 is SVGAGI. The CDR3 contains 13 residues. With 8 bases removed from V and 3 bases from J, the gap between germline ends came to 14 bases. CDR3 sequence (DNA): TGTGCCAGCCGACAGCCTCCCTTCTACGAGCAGTACTTC. Residues: CASRQPPFYEQYF.

The chain is built from TRBV4-3 and TRBJ2-3, with TRBD1 identical over 11 bases. Germline V lookup: CDR1 LGHNA, CDR2 YSLEER. The CDR3 consists of 16 residues. The J segment lost 10 bases and the V segment lost 5 bases, leaving 14 bases of the junction unmatched. The CDR3 region has the DNA TGCGCCAGCAGCGCACGTTTTGGACAGGGGGCGCCTGCGCAGTATTTT. It translates to CASSARFGQGAPAQYF.

V and J are TRBV7-2 and TRBJ2-2, with no clear D. The germline gives CDR1 SGHTA, CDR2 FQGNSA. The CDR3 is made up of 14 amino acids. Trimming removed 2 bases from V and 2 bases from J, with 6 bases in between. CDR3 bases: TGTGCCAGCAGCTTAAGAAGTAACACCGGGGAGCTGTTTTTT. Encoded protein: CASSLRSNTGELFF.

This clone occurred once. The sample holds other DNA sequences that translate to the same CDR3. V and J are TRBV5-5 and TRBJ2-5, with TRBD2 identical over 8 bases. The CDR3 has 14 residues. The V gene end was trimmed by 4 bases and the J gene end by 2 bases; junction bases not matched to a gene: 4. Germline V gene lookup returns CDR1 SGHKS and CDR2 YYEKEE (reference sequence). For the CDR3, the DNA is TGTGCCAGCAGCCCCGGGGGGGGGCAAGAGACCCAGTACTTC. Residues: CASSPGGGQETQYF.

V is TRBV19 and J is TRBJ1-5; 12 nucleotides agree with TRBD1. Germline-derived CDR1 and CDR2 are LNHDA and SQIVND (reference sequence). The CDR3 has 17 residues. The J segment lost 8 bases and the V segment lost 5 bases, leaving 13 bases of the junction unmatched. The CDR3 loop reads CASSPPGGQGAGEPQHF. CDR3 DNA: TGTGCCAGTAGTCCACCCGGGGGACAGGGGGCGGGGGAGCCCCAGCATTTT.

The rearrangement joins TRBV2 to TRBJ2-1; D is possibly TRBD1 or TRBD2 (5 bases each). Germline V gene data show CDR1 as SNHLY and CDR2 as FYNNEI. The CDR3 has 14 residues. Trimming stripped 4 bases from V and 4 bases from J, with 11 bases between. CDR3 nucleotide sequence: TGTGCCAGCAGTGGGGGGTTTATGTACAATGAGCAGTTCTTC. This translates into CASSGGFMYNEQFF. The full variable domain, rest sourced from reference TRBV2 and TRBJ2-1, is EPEVTQTPSHQVTQMGQEVILRCVPISNHLYFYWYRQILGQKVEFLVSFYNNEISEKSEIFDDQFSVERPDGSNFTLKIRSTKLEDSAMYFCASSGGFMYNEQFFGPGTRLTVL.

The chain is built from TRBV7-3 and TRBJ1-2; D not resolved. Germline V gene lookup returns CDR1 SGHTA and CDR2 FQGTGA. Trimming stripped 3 bases from V and 4 bases from J, with 9 bases between. This CDR3 spans 13 amino acids. CDR3 sequence: CASSFDKAYGYTF. DNA of the CDR3: TGTGCCAGCAGCTTTGACAAGGCCTATGGCTACACCTTC.

The chain combines TRBV23-1 with TRBJ2-7; 10 nucleotides match TRBD1. TRBV23-1 is identified as an open reading frame with a role that is uncertain. J lost 4 bases, V lost 3 bases, and 12 bases had no gene match. CDR3 size: 17 residues. The CDR3 is CASSQGDGDRGSYEQYF. The CDR3 DNA sequence: TGCGCCAGCAGTCAGGGAGACGGGGACAGGGGATCATACGAGCAGTACTTC.

The chain joins TRBV11-2 to TRBJ1-3; D is unclear. Germline lookup yields CDR1 SGHAT and CDR2 FQNNGV. The CDR3 sequence is 13 residues long. The V and J ends lost 1 base and 2 bases respectively, with 3 bases between them. The CDR3, as DNA: TGTGCCAGCAGCTTAGCGCCTGGAAACACCATATATTTT. The encoded protein is CASSLAPGNTIYF.

The rearrangement links TRBV12-5 to TRBJ2-5; TRBD1 agrees at 8 bases. J was trimmed by 5 bases and V by 2 bases; bases with no gene match: 16. This CDR3 is 18 amino acids long. The germline CDR1 and CDR2 sequences are LGHNT and FRNRAP. The chain's CDR3 is CASGLTLPGRGRGETQYF. CDR3 nucleotide sequence: TGTGCTAGTGGTTTGACCCTGCCGGGCAGGGGGCGCGGGGAGACCCAGTACTTC.

CDR3 in amino acids: CATSKVFIQGLQETQYF. CDR3 DNA: TGTGCCACCAGCAAAGTATTTATACAGGGTCTACAAGAGACCCAGTACTTC. The chain couples TRBV15 to TRBJ2-5; the D gene is possibly TRBD1 (6 bases). This CDR3 is 17 amino acids long. Germline CDR1 is LNHNV and CDR2 is YYDKDF (reference sequence). V lost 4 bases and J 2 bases, leaving 20 bases between the germline ends.

The genes are TRBV27 and TRBJ1-2; D call uncertain. CDR3 length equals 14 residues. V gave up 2 bases and J gave up 2 bases, with 9 bases separating them. The germline CDR1 and CDR2 sequences are MNHEY and SMNVEV (reference sequence). The CDR3 protein is CASSLSRRNYGYTF. The CDR3 DNA is TGTGCCAGCAGTTTAAGTCGGAGAAACTATGGCTACACCTTC.

The V call is TRBV5-1, the J call TRBJ1-2; D is unresolved. Per the germline V gene, CDR1 is SGHRS and CDR2 is YFSETQ. This CDR3 is built from 14 residues. The V gene lost 2 bases and the J gene lost 4 bases, with 12 bases spanning the gap. CDR3 in amino acids: CASSLVGESYGYTF. CDR3 DNA: TGCGCCAGCAGCTTAGTCGGAGAGAGCTATGGCTACACCTTC.

Only a few counts were recorded for this clone. Its ends do not fully match the called genes, so a read error is possible. The J gene is TRBJ1-3, the V gene TRBV5-1; weak D call: TRBD1 (5 bases). Germline V gives CDR1 SGHRS, CDR2 YFSETQ. The CDR3 spans 13 residues. CDR3 nucleotides: TGCGCCAGCAGCTTTCAGGGTGGAGACACCATATATTTT. Translating gives CASSFQGGDTIYF.

The V gene is TRBV19, the J gene TRBJ2-6; possibly TRBD2 for D (6 bases). The CDR3 consists of 18 residues. Germline loops: CDR1 LNHDA, CDR2 SQIVND (reference sequence). Trimming stripped 1 base from V and 2 bases from J, with 15 bases between. The CDR3 protein is CASSIVGGEKTGANVLTF. DNA of the CDR3: TGTGCCAGTAGTATAGTTGGCGGGGAGAAAACTGGGGCCAACGTCCTGACTTTC.

The chain carries TRBV30 and TRBJ2-2; TRBD2 agrees at 12 bases. Germline CDR1 GTSNPN, CDR2 SVGIG (reference sequence). The CDR3 is made up of 16 amino acids. Trimming removed 1 base from V and 5 bases from J; junction bases left unmatched: 5. DNA of the CDR3: TGTGCCTGGAGTGGACTAGCGGGAGTGGGGACCGGGGAGCTGTTTTTT. It yields the protein CAWSGLAGVGTGELFF.